This record concerns one T cell receptor beta chain sequence. The target antigen is unknown. CDR1 and CDR2 from the germline V gene are SQVTM and ANQGSEA. The CDR3 runs to 11 residues. Trimming left V 5 bases short and J 8 bases short, with 9 bases between. The data are from a study of cytomegalovirus exposure and HLA in healthy donors. Study at large: The Caucasian-associated ancestry cluster contained around four fifths of the approximately 390 genotyped donors.

Study-wide points: An analysis that came later showed most CMV-associated TCR beta chains appearing HLA-restricted.

This PCR relied on a set of 60 Vbeta primers and 13 Jbeta primers. Produced via immunoSEQ multiplex PCR; TCRdb's table is partial and in-frame only. The data contain 55,000 to 80,000 clones, more than 70% of them singletons. This clonotype was sampled from a woman in her 40s in good health and CMV-seropositive. The sample consisted of PBMCs. The chain is built from TRBV29-1 and TRBJ1-4, with D hard to call. CDR3 sequence: CSVFQLEKLFF. The DNA of the CDR3 is TGCAGCGTTTTCCAACTAGAAAAACTGTTTTTT. Based on the CDR3 plus reference TRBV29-1 and TRBJ1-4, the full variable domain is SAVISQKPSRDICQRGTSLTIQCQVDSQVTMMFWYRQQPGQSLTLIATANQGSEATYESGFVIDKFPISRPNLTFSTLTVSNMSPEDSSIYLCSVFQLEKLFFGSGTQLSVL.